This record concerns one TCR beta chain sequence. Antigen unknown. One entry per CDR3 protein, called by TCRdb with MiXCR from the reads. Among hundreds of thousands of distinct CDR3 sequences listed, more than 40% were seen once. The data originate from a study of T cell repertoires in cytomegalovirus infection. Turning to the study itself: HLA-B-restricted CMV epitopes that are well studied, plus recently identified HLA-C-restricted ones, were used by the study. The public TCR beta signatures pointed to both CMV infection and matching HLA type.

The junction had 8 bases not matched to a gene; V was cut back by 4 bases and J by 0 bases. CDR1 SGHVS and CDR2 FNYEAQ come from the germline V gene. There are 17 residues in the CDR3. The chain recombines TRBV7-6 with TRBJ2-1; 8 bases align to TRBD2. The sequencing here drew on cultured PBMCs, taken from culture after CMV antigen stimulation. This TCR was recovered from a human donor in good health (CMV status not recorded). Some clones in this sample may be carry-over from other donors' samples. The CDR3 is CASSSTSGLSSYNEQFF. The CDR3 DNA follows: TGTGCCAGCAGCTCAACTAGCGGCCTTAGCTCCTACAATGAGCAGTTCTTC.